Following are 7 T cell receptor beta chains from one sample sequenced in a study of T cells in Graves' hyperthyroidism and ophthalmopathy. The investigators amplified TCR beta CDR3 regions from RNA transcripts. A set of HTBI primers served as the primers for a first-round RT-PCR of the TCR CDR3. TCRdb reprocessed the multiplex PCR reads via MiXCR and lists one record per CDR3 protein. The data contain fewer than 900,000 distinct CDR3 sequences, roughly 17% of them singletons. Sequenced sample: blood. Receptor source: a man younger than 30 with Graves' hyperthyroidism.

This clonotype was observed many times. This chain links TRBV29-1 with TRBJ2-3; 9 nucleotides align to TRBD2. This CDR3 is 13 amino acids long. Looked up from germline, CDR1 is SQVTM and CDR2 is ANQGSEA. The CDR3: CAGSGRLTDTQYF. The CDR3, as DNA: TGCGCTGGGAGCGGGAGGCTCACAGATACGCAGTATTTT.

Regarding this clonotype: A far more abundant clone sits one base away, making this likely a read error. The chain links TRBV7-9 to TRBJ2-3; D is ambiguous. This CDR3 region has 11 residues. Trimming took 6 bases from V and 6 from J, leaving 7 bases between them. The germline gives CDR1 SEHNR, CDR2 FQNEAQ (reference sequence). For the CDR3, the DNA is TGTGCCAGCAGTTCTCTGGATACGCAGTATTTT. The encoded protein is CASSSLDTQYF.

As concerns this clonotype: A clone one base away is much larger, so this may be a read error. The chain employs TRBV12-3 or TRBV12-4 and TRBJ2-7; D is perhaps TRBD1 or TRBD2 (5 bases each). CDR3 length: 11 residues. The CDR3 sequence: CVSSGGYEQYF. In DNA form, the CDR3 reads TGTGTCAGCAGTGGGGGCTACGAGCAGTACTTC.

The table lists this clonotype with many counts. This chain uses TRBV28 with TRBJ1-1; perhaps TRBD1 as D (5 bases). Germline CDR1 and CDR2: MDHEN and SYDVKM. CDR3 length: 14 amino acids. V was trimmed by 2 bases and J by 6 bases, leaving 13 bases between them. CDR3: CASSLRRGGAEAFF. CDR3 bases: TGTGCCAGCAGTTTAAGGCGGGGAGGGGCTGAAGCTTTCTTT.

Concerning this clonotype itself: Since a much larger clone is just one base distant, this may be a read error. J is TRBJ2-7 and V is TRBV2, with 8 bases fitting TRBD1. The CDR3 consists of 15 residues. Germline trimming cut 6 bases from V and 6 bases from J; bases unmatched to any gene: 13. Germline loops: CDR1 SNHLY, CDR2 FYNNEI. The CDR3 loop reads CASREGSGGRCEQYF. The CDR3 nucleotides read TGTGCCAGCAGGGAGGGGTCAGGGGGCAGGTGCGAGCAGTACTTC.

This clonotype showed up just a few times. V is TRBV18 and J is TRBJ1-5; D possibly corresponds to TRBD1 (6 bases). The ends were cut back, 3 bases at V and 3 bases at J, with 15 bases in the middle. Germline V gene lookup returns CDR1 KGHSH and CDR2 LQKENI. This CDR3 comprises 16 residues. The CDR3 nucleotides are TGTGCCAGCTCACCCGAGGGGGGATATTTCAATCAGCCCCAGCATTTT. Translation gives CASSPEGGYFNQPQHF. The variable domain in full, completed from reference TRBV18 and TRBJ1-5, reads NAGVMQNPRHLVRRRGQEARLRCSPMKGHSHVYWYRQLPEEGLKFMVYLQKENIIDESGMPKERFSAEFPKEGPSILRIQQVVRGDSAAYFCASSPEGGYFNQPQHFGDGTRLSIL.

This chain connects TRBV18 to TRBJ1-1, with D uncertain. V gave up 1 base and J gave up 7 bases, with 4 bases separating them. Germline V gene sequence: CDR1 KGHSH, CDR2 LQKENI. This CDR3 contains 11 residues. CDR3 protein: CASSPQVEAFF. CDR3 in DNA: TGTGCCAGCTCACCACAGGTTGAAGCTTTCTTT. Based on the CDR3 plus reference TRBV18 and TRBJ1-1, the full variable domain is NAGVMQNPRHLVRRRGQEARLRCSPMKGHSHVYWYRQLPEEGLKFMVYLQKENIIDESGMPKERFSAEFPKEGPSILRIQQVVRGDSAAYFCASSPQVEAFFGQGTRLTVV.